These T cell receptor beta chains were read from a single sample in a study of blood T cell repertoires in COVID-19. Measured with immunoSEQ multiplex PCR; TCRdb has only the in-frame clones, and not every one. Seen here are roughly 230,000 clones, around 80% observed once, and the top ten hold roughly 8.7%. Sequencing input: peripheral blood. These receptors were collected from a man aged 35 to 55 with active or convalescent COVID-19. Each CDR3 is given with its conserved first and last residue. D genes are given only for firm matches. The size of a clone is reported for some rows only, either as once, few or many, or as a class for expanded clones.

d_gene: NA
v_gene: TRBV3-1/TRBV3-2
j_gene: TRBJ1-2
abundance: once
CDR3nt: TGTGCCAGCAGCCTTGCGACAGGAATCAGCTATGGCTACACCTTC
CDR3aa: CASSLATGISYGYTF

d_gene: NA
v_gene: TRBV30
j_gene: TRBJ1-5
abundance: NA
CDR3nt: TGTGCCTTTTTGGAGGCAAATCAGCCCCAGCATTTT
CDR3aa: CAFLEANQPQHF

d_gene: TRBD1
v_gene: TRBV6-5
j_gene: TRBJ2-3
abundance: NA
CDR3nt: TGTGCCAGCCACCGACAGGGCTACACAGATACGCAGTATTTT
CDR3aa: CASHRQGYTDTQYF

d_gene: TRBD1
v_gene: TRBV18
j_gene: TRBJ1-6
abundance: NA
CDR3nt: TGTGCCAGCTCACAAAGACAGGGGGCTGATTCACCCCTCCACTTT
CDR3aa: CASSQRQGADSPLHF

d_gene: TRBD1
v_gene: TRBV27
j_gene: TRBJ2-5
abundance: NA
CDR3nt: TGTGCCAGCAGTTTCGCGGCGGGGACAGGGGAGACCCAGTACTTC
CDR3aa: CASSFAAGTGETQYF

d_gene: TRBD2
v_gene: TRBV3-1/TRBV3-2
j_gene: TRBJ2-3
abundance: NA
CDR3nt: TGTGCCAGCAGCCAAGATCTAACTAGCGGTACAGATACGCAGTATTTT
CDR3aa: CASSQDLTSGTDTQYF

d_gene: TRBD1
v_gene: TRBV19
j_gene: TRBJ1-1
abundance: NA
CDR3nt: TGTGCCAGTAGTACAAAGACAGGGGCGGCTTTCTTT
CDR3aa: CASSTKTGAAFF

d_gene: TRBD1
v_gene: TRBV7-8
j_gene: TRBJ1-3
abundance: once
CDR3nt: TGTGCCAGCAGCCGAGACAGGGGGCCTGGAAACACCATATATTTT
CDR3aa: CASSRDRGPGNTIYF

d_gene: TRBD1
v_gene: TRBV24-1
j_gene: TRBJ1-5
abundance: NA
CDR3nt: TGTGCCACCAGTGGGGGACAGGGGAAGGATCAGCCCCAGCATTTT
CDR3aa: CATSGGQGKDQPQHF

d_gene: NA
v_gene: TRBV30
j_gene: TRBJ1-1
abundance: NA
CDR3nt: TGTGCCTGGAGTGTCAACAGCCCTAACACTGAAGCTTTCTTT
CDR3aa: CAWSVNSPNTEAFF

d_gene: NA
v_gene: TRBV7-2
j_gene: TRBJ1-2
abundance: NA
CDR3nt: TGTGCCAGCAGCCCTCTGGTTCACCAGACTTATGGCTACACCTTC
CDR3aa: CASSPLVHQTYGYTF

d_gene: NA
v_gene: TRBV6-5
j_gene: TRBJ1-5
abundance: few
CDR3nt: TGTGCCAGTTCGACAGGCTACCTTAATCAGCCCCAGCATTTT
CDR3aa: CASSTGYLNQPQHF

d_gene: NA
v_gene: TRBV11-3
j_gene: TRBJ2-1
abundance: NA
CDR3nt: TGTGCCAGCAGCTCCCCCCCCGGGGGAAATGAGCAGTTCTTC
CDR3aa: CASSSPPGGNEQFF

d_gene: NA
v_gene: TRBV9
j_gene: TRBJ2-6
abundance: NA
CDR3nt: TGTGCCAGCAGCGTAGCGCGGGGAGGAACTGGGGCCAACGTCCTGACTTTC
CDR3aa: CASSVARGGTGANVLTF

d_gene: TRBD2
v_gene: TRBV9
j_gene: TRBJ2-1
abundance: NA
CDR3nt: TGTGCCAGCAGCGTAGCGGGGGGCTCCTACAATGAGCAGTTCTTC
CDR3aa: CASSVAGGSYNEQFF

d_gene: TRBD2
v_gene: TRBV9
j_gene: TRBJ2-3
abundance: NA
CDR3nt: TGTGCCAGCAGCCCCATTGTAGCGGGGCGAGATACGCAGTATTTT
CDR3aa: CASSPIVAGRDTQYF

d_gene: TRBD2
v_gene: TRBV28
j_gene: TRBJ2-7
abundance: NA
CDR3nt: TGTGCCAGCAGTGCTAGCGGGAGGGCGTTCTCCTACGAGCAGTACTTC
CDR3aa: CASSASGRAFSYEQYF

d_gene: TRBD2
v_gene: TRBV19
j_gene: TRBJ2-1
abundance: NA
CDR3nt: TGTGCCAGTAGGGTCAGGACTAGCGGGGCCTCCTACAATGAGCAGTTCTTC
CDR3aa: CASRVRTSGASYNEQFF

d_gene: NA
v_gene: TRBV12-3/TRBV12-4
j_gene: TRBJ2-1
abundance: NA
CDR3nt: TGTGCCAGCAGTTTCGGGAACAATGAGCAGTTCTTC
CDR3aa: CASSFGNNEQFF

d_gene: TRBD1
v_gene: TRBV7-8
j_gene: TRBJ1-3
abundance: NA
CDR3nt: TGTGCCAGCAGCTTAGACAGGGGCGGAAACACCATATATTTT
CDR3aa: CASSLDRGGNTIYF

d_gene: NA
v_gene: TRBV5-1
j_gene: TRBJ2-2
abundance: NA
CDR3nt: TGCGCCAGCAGCCCGGCCGGGACACCGAACACCGGGGAGCTGTTTTTT
CDR3aa: CASSPAGTPNTGELFF

d_gene: TRBD1
v_gene: TRBV4-1
j_gene: TRBJ2-3
abundance: NA
CDR3nt: TGCGCCAGCAGCCAAGATTTTTTAGGCAGGGGGTCCGATACGCAGTATTTT
CDR3aa: CASSQDFLGRGSDTQYF

d_gene: NA
v_gene: TRBV13
j_gene: TRBJ2-1
abundance: NA
CDR3nt: TGTGCCAGCAGCTTAGGTGGGTCAGGGTACTACAATGAGCAGTTCTTC
CDR3aa: CASSLGGSGYYNEQFF

d_gene: TRBD1
v_gene: TRBV18
j_gene: TRBJ1-2
abundance: NA
CDR3nt: TGTGCCAGCTCACCCGGGGGACAGTTCCCTAACTATGGCTACACCTTC
CDR3aa: CASSPGGQFPNYGYTF

d_gene: TRBD1
v_gene: TRBV5-1
j_gene: TRBJ1-1
abundance: NA
CDR3nt: TGCGCCAGCAGCTGGGACAGGGGCGCGAACACTGAAGCTTTCTTT
CDR3aa: CASSWDRGANTEAFF

d_gene: NA
v_gene: TRBV16
j_gene: TRBJ1-3
abundance: NA
CDR3nt: TGTGCCAGCTCTTCCCTGGACAGCTCTGGAAACACCATATATTTT
CDR3aa: CASSSLDSSGNTIYF

d_gene: NA
v_gene: TRBV21-1
j_gene: TRBJ1-6
abundance: few
CDR3nt: TGTGCCAGCAGCTCCCCGGACAGGGGCGATGTTATGCGGGTCGATTCACCCCTCCACTTT
CDR3aa: CASSSPDRGDVMRVDSPLHF

d_gene: TRBD1
v_gene: TRBV27
j_gene: TRBJ1-5
abundance: NA
CDR3nt: TGTGCCAGCAGCTTGGGGGACAGGGGCCGGCTGGCCCAGCATTTT
CDR3aa: CASSLGDRGRLAQHF

d_gene: NA
v_gene: TRBV28
j_gene: TRBJ1-2
abundance: NA
CDR3nt: TGTGCCAGCAGTTTAGTGGGGCGAAGTCTGTATGGCTACACCTTC
CDR3aa: CASSLVGRSLYGYTF

d_gene: TRBD1
v_gene: TRBV12-3/TRBV12-4
j_gene: TRBJ1-2
abundance: NA
CDR3nt: TGTGCCAGCAGCCCAGGACAGGGCTATGGCTACACCTTC
CDR3aa: CASSPGQGYGYTF

d_gene: TRBD2
v_gene: TRBV9
j_gene: TRBJ2-1
abundance: NA
CDR3nt: TGTGCCAGCAGCCCCTGGGATAGCGGGGTGTACAATGAGCAGTTCTTC
CDR3aa: CASSPWDSGVYNEQFF

d_gene: TRBD1
v_gene: TRBV18
j_gene: TRBJ1-1
abundance: once
CDR3nt: TGTGCCAGCTCAACGAGACAGGGTAGGACTGAAGCTTTCTTT
CDR3aa: CASSTRQGRTEAFF

d_gene: NA
v_gene: TRBV20-1
j_gene: TRBJ1-2
abundance: NA
CDR3nt: TGCAGTGCTATTGTTCAGGGGGGCTACACCTTC
CDR3aa: CSAIVQGGYTF

d_gene: TRBD2
v_gene: TRBV9
j_gene: TRBJ2-3
abundance: NA
CDR3nt: TGTGCCAGCAGCGTAAGGGAGGGCTCTAGCACAGATACGCAGTATTTT
CDR3aa: CASSVREGSSTDTQYF

d_gene: TRBD2
v_gene: TRBV11-3
j_gene: TRBJ2-5
abundance: NA
CDR3nt: TGTGCCAGCAGCTTAGATCGGGGGGTAGAAGAGACCCAGTACTTC
CDR3aa: CASSLDRGVEETQYF

d_gene: NA
v_gene: TRBV27
j_gene: TRBJ1-2
abundance: NA
CDR3nt: TGTGCCAGCAGTTTAGGAGGGTCCGGCTACACCTTC
CDR3aa: CASSLGGSGYTF

d_gene: NA
v_gene: TRBV30
j_gene: TRBJ2-3
abundance: NA
CDR3nt: TGTGCCTGGACCGGGATGAGCACAGATACGCAGTATTTT
CDR3aa: CAWTGMSTDTQYF

d_gene: NA
v_gene: TRBV5-6
j_gene: TRBJ2-5
abundance: NA
CDR3nt: TGTGCCAGCAGCTTGGCCGTGGGGCAGGGGCAAAGCGAGACCCAGTACTTC
CDR3aa: CASSLAVGQGQSETQYF

d_gene: NA
v_gene: TRBV30
j_gene: TRBJ2-7
abundance: NA
CDR3nt: TGTGCCTGGATTAGCCGTACCTACGAGCAGTACTTC
CDR3aa: CAWISRTYEQYF

d_gene: NA
v_gene: TRBV3-1/TRBV3-2
j_gene: TRBJ1-1
abundance: many
CDR3nt: TGTGCCAGCAGCCTTGGGGCGCTACGCCCTGAAGCTTTCTTT
CDR3aa: CASSLGALRPEAFF

d_gene: NA
v_gene: TRBV6-6
j_gene: TRBJ1-1
abundance: NA
CDR3nt: TGTGCCAGCAGTTATACAGGAGGGGTGGTGAACACTGAAGCTTTCTTT
CDR3aa: CASSYTGGVVNTEAFF

d_gene: TRBD2
v_gene: TRBV7-8
j_gene: TRBJ2-5
abundance: NA
CDR3nt: TGTGCCAGCAGCCGAGGGACTAGCGAGCAAGAGACCCAGTACTTC
CDR3aa: CASSRGTSEQETQYF

d_gene: TRBD1
v_gene: TRBV13
j_gene: TRBJ2-3
abundance: NA
CDR3nt: TGTGCCAGCAGAGAGAGACAGGGAAGGGCAGATACGCAGTATTTT
CDR3aa: CASRERQGRADTQYF

d_gene: NA
v_gene: TRBV11-2
j_gene: TRBJ1-2
abundance: NA
CDR3nt: TGTGCCAGCAGCTTAGAAAGGGGCTCCTATGGCTACACCTTC
CDR3aa: CASSLERGSYGYTF

d_gene: TRBD1
v_gene: TRBV6-5
j_gene: TRBJ2-7
abundance: NA
CDR3nt: TGTGCCAGCAGGAACGGACAGGGAGCCTACGAGCAGTACTTC
CDR3aa: CASRNGQGAYEQYF